The following is a T cell receptor beta chain sequence with its context. Its specific antigen is unknown. No base qualities exist here, and no much larger clone lies one base off it. The source of the sample is a study of vaccination and CD4 T cells after COVID-19 (dated by TCRdb to the early 2020s). For the wider study: Convalescent patients had a positive SARS-CoV-2 result on nasal swab PCR, and of these patients, nine had mild disease and one had severe disease. The convalescent cohort included six males and four females, with two Hispanic individuals, seven Caucasians, two Asians and one multiracial person. Overlapping spike peptide pools from SARS-CoV-2 and from the common cold coronaviruses HCoV-NL63, HCoV-OC43 and HCoV-229E were used as culture stimuli. Post-COVID blood samples from convalescent patients were collected a median of roughly 100 days after diagnosis, with a range of roughly 30 to 170 days. Participants received two doses of either the Pfizer-BioNTech BNT162b2 vaccine (n=8) or the Moderna mRNA-1273 vaccine (n=2). As controls, cultures received a CEFX viral epitope pool (the positive control), an HIV-1 Nef peptide pool (the negative control), or no peptide at all. Post-vaccine blood samples were collected a median of approximately 68 days after the second vaccine dose, ranging from about 12 to 250 days. In more than eight COVID-19 convalescent patients and a handful of infection-naive healthy vaccine recipients, researchers compared the spike-specific CD4+ TCR repertoire from before mRNA vaccination with the repertoire from after.

Library method: PCR. TCR sequencing of DNA from cultured CD4+ T cells used the Oncomine TCR Beta short-read assay at the Johns Hopkins FTIC core. The QIAamp micro DNA kit was used to extract genomic DNA from the cultured CD4+ T cells. Oncomine TCR Beta libraries from cultured CD4+ T cells were pooled using unique dual indexes and sequenced on an Illumina iSeq 100. From the authors' description of their analysis: Non-productive sequences were removed, and CDR3s that did not start with C, did not end with F or W, or were shorter than 7 amino acids were discarded. The MANAFEST web application was used to identify antigen-specific clonotypes by comparing peptide-stimulated wells against reference wells and other culture wells. To be called positive, a clone needed an FDR below 0.05, an odds ratio above 5, and a productive frequency above 0.1% in at least two of three replicate wells. A clonotype was classed as cross-reactive if the clonotype showed significant expansion both in SARS-CoV-2 spike wells and in at least one common cold coronavirus spike condition. CDR3 homology was assessed with Levenshtein distances (stringdist) and unrooted phylogenetic trees (ape) in R version 3.6.1. The public reads were reanalyzed by TCRdb: fastp trimming at Q25, MiXCR alignment, in-frame beta chains only. CDR3 protein sequences are deduplicated, and each keeps its most common genes and DNA. TCRdb, not the authors, supplied the V and J calls. Here the sample has over 3,000 distinct CDR3 sequences; 24% occur a single time. In total, the top ten clones hold 40% to 65% of the sample.

Explained via the paper, the treatment or condition label denotes: roughly ten-day PBMC culture with coronavirus spike peptide pools or control peptides (ViraFEST assay). To expand antigen-specific T cells with peptide pools and then pick out the expanded clonotypes through TCR sequencing, the study relied on the ViraFEST assay. The positive SARS-CoV-2 PCR tests of the convalescent patients were dated from March to December 2020, before the Alpha, Beta and Delta variants emerged in the United States. Each well held 2 million to 2.5 million PBMCs cultured with 9 to 10 ug/ml peptide pools in IMDM containing 5% human AB serum and approximately 10 IU/ml IL-2. Half of the culture medium was replaced with fresh IL-2-containing medium on days 3 and 7. CD4+ T cells were isolated after roughly 10 days of culture through negative selection using the EasySep CD4+ T cell isolation kit. PBMCs were separated from whole blood using Ficoll-Paque Plus gradient centrifugation and then either used fresh or cryopreserved at -140C. Culture conditions were generally each tested in triplicate wells.

Beyond this particular receptor, the publication reports: Among the post-vaccine SARS-CoV-2-reactive clones in convalescent patients, a median 86.3% showed up only after vaccination, which suggests vaccine-specific priming. The study included relatively few convalescent patients and did not analyze early timepoints after natural infection. Of the vaccine-specific clones in convalescent patients, 304 of 307, or nearly all, reacted only to SARS-CoV-2 spike and did not cross-react with common cold coronaviruses. An increase in the median number of SARS-CoV-2-reactive clonotypes from approximately 21 after infection to roughly 36 after vaccination was observed, but the change was not found to be significant.

Including cysteine and phenylalanine, the CDR3 has 11 amino acids. Only the CDR3 DNA is retained, 33 bases long and in frame from the first base. CDR1 DFQATT and CDR2 SNEGSKA are derived from the germline V gene (reference sequence). The junction carries 8 bases between V and J, which are trimmed by 0 bases and 8 bases respectively. Here the sequenced sample was CD4+ T cells from blood, cultured in vitro, taken after SARS-CoV-2 vaccination. The rearrangement combines TRBV20-1 with TRBJ2-7; the D gene is unclear. The TCR sequence derives from a human donor who had recovered from COVID-19. In nucleotide form, the sequence is TGCAGTGCTAGAGATATTGGGAAGCAGTACTTC. This encodes CSARDIGKQYF.